The 20 T cell receptor beta chains below all came from one sample that was sequenced in a study of PD-1 blockade in mismatch repair-deficient tumors (dated by TCRdb to 2015 to 2018). The library was produced with the immunoSEQ multiplex PCR assay. TCRdb retrieved this table from immuneACCESS and kept in-frame rearrangements only. Not all clones are present; in checked studies, unresolved V genes account for under half, and no reason is known for the remainder. Across this sample there are approximately 38,000 clones, with roughly 83% seen only once. 22% of the sample is taken by the ten largest. Source: peripheral blood, taken 4 weeks after starting pembrolizumab. These receptors originate from an adult with mismatch repair-deficient cancer.

This sequence joins TRBV4-1 and TRBJ1-5; 9 nucleotides match TRBD1. This CDR3 is 16 amino acids long. CDR1 and CDR2 (germline): MGHRA, YSYEKL. V lost 3 bases, J lost 3 bases, and 6 bases stayed unmatched. Here the CDR3 DNA reads TGCGCCAGCAGCCATCCGGGACAGGGTGCCAATCAGCCCCAGCATTTT. This gives the protein CASSHPGQGANQPQHF.

The genes are TRBV7-9 and TRBJ2-2; tentatively, D is TRBD1 (6 bases). This CDR3 contains 14 residues. Germline values: CDR1 SEHNR, CDR2 FQNEAQ (reference sequence). The V gene lost 6 bases and the J gene lost 9 bases, with 17 bases spanning the gap. Here the CDR3 reads CASRAGTLHRELFF. CDR3 DNA sequence: TGTGCCAGCAGGGCCGGGACACTTCACCGGGAGCTGTTTTTT.

V gene TRBV5-1 combines with J gene TRBJ1-1; 7 bases agree with TRBD1. V was clipped by 6 bases and J by 2 bases; unmatched bases: 4. The CDR3 contains 13 residues. CDR1 SGHRS and CDR2 YFSETQ come from the germline V gene. The CDR3 coding sequence is TGCGCCAGCACAAACAGGGGCAACACTGAAGCTTTCTTT. Its protein is CASTNRGNTEAFF.

This clone was observed a handful of times. The chain combines TRBV4-3 with TRBJ1-4; D might be TRBD1 (5 bases). The germline V gene encodes CDR1 LGHNA and CDR2 YSLEER. V was clipped by 3 bases and J by 7 bases, with 12 bases between them. This CDR3 has 14 amino acids. The DNA of the CDR3 is TGCGCCAGCAGCCATGAAAACCAGGGTGAAAAACTGTTTTTT. The encoded protein is CASSHENQGEKLFF.

V gene TRBV19 combines with J gene TRBJ1-1; D not resolved. V gave up 6 bases and J gave up 2 bases, with 19 bases separating them. There are 16 residues in the CDR3. Germline V CDR1 and CDR2: LNHDA, SQIVND (reference sequence). The CDR3 bases are TGTGCCAGTAGACTTCAGGCAGCTGGAGGAAACACTGAAGCTTTCTTT. Protein: CASRLQAAGGNTEAFF.

The chain links TRBV4-1 to TRBJ1-4, with D unclear. In germline, CDR1 is MGHRA, CDR2 YSYEKL. The CDR3 runs 15 residues. Trimming cost V 0 bases and J 5 bases, with 10 bases left between them. Written as DNA, the CDR3 is TGCGCCAGCAGCCAAGAACTGGAGATAAATGAAAAACTGTTTTTT. As protein: CASSQELEINEKLFF.

The chain is built from TRBV19 and TRBJ2-1; 8 nucleotides line up with TRBD2. V was clipped by 9 bases and J by 0 bases; unmatched bases: 1. From germline, CDR1 is LNHDA and CDR2 SQIVND (reference sequence). The CDR3 spans 13 residues. CDR3 sequence: CASGRASYNEQFF. The CDR3 coding sequence is TGTGCCAGCGGGAGGGCCTCCTACAATGAGCAGTTCTTC.

This clone was recorded once. The chain couples TRBV10-3 to TRBJ1-2; D is ambiguous. The germline CDR1 and CDR2 sequences are ENHRY and SYGVKD. The germline V and J ends were trimmed by 6 bases and 8 bases, with 10 bases remaining between them. The CDR3 spans 11 residues. This CDR3 is CAIRSTDGYTF. CDR3 nucleotide sequence: TGTGCCATCAGGAGTACAGACGGCTACACCTTC.

The V call is TRBV7-2, the J call TRBJ2-1, with 7 bases lining up with TRBD2. Germline V gives CDR1 SGHTA, CDR2 FQGNSA. The CDR3 spans 16 residues. Losses at the gene ends were 2 bases for V and 12 bases for J; bases not matched to a gene: 16. The CDR3 bases are TGTGCCAGCAGCTTATTGTCTAGGGGAGGGCTCGGCGGGCAGTTCTTC. The encoded protein is CASSLLSRGGLGGQFF.

This rearrangement joins TRBV5-1 to TRBJ1-2, with D possibly being TRBD1 (5 bases). With 2 bases removed from V and 8 bases from J, the gap between germline ends came to 19 bases. Germline V gives CDR1 SGHRS, CDR2 YFSETQ. There are 15 residues in the CDR3. The CDR3 DNA is TGCGCCAGCAGCTTATGGTTTCGGGCAGGGATCGGCTACACCTTC. It translates to CASSLWFRAGIGYTF.

This chain connects TRBV19 to TRBJ2-3; 14 nucleotides line up with TRBD2. J gave up 5 bases and V 9 bases, and 4 bases lay outside the gene matches. CDR3 length equals 14 residues. Germline V lookup: CDR1 LNHDA, CDR2 SQIVND (reference sequence). CDR3 in DNA: TGTGCCAGCAAGGGGACTAGCGGGAGAGATACGCAGTATTTT. As protein: CASKGTSGRDTQYF.

The V gene is TRBV9, the J gene TRBJ2-5, with D maybe TRBD1 (6 bases). The CDR3 length is 13 residues. Germline lookup yields CDR1 SGDLS and CDR2 YYNGEE. Trimming cost V 4 bases and J 5 bases, with 12 bases left between them. The CDR3 region is CASSFRTAETQYF. The CDR3 DNA follows: TGTGCCAGCAGCTTCCGGACAGCCGAGACCCAGTACTTC.

CDR3 region: CASNFGTSGTGELFF. CDR3 bases: TGTGCCAGCAATTTCGGGACTAGCGGCACCGGGGAGCTGTTTTTT. This chain uses TRBV27 with TRBJ2-2; TRBD2 matches at 11 bases. V was clipped by 7 bases and J by 4 bases; unmatched bases: 5. The CDR3 has 15 residues. CDR1 is MNHEY and CDR2 is SMNVEV in the germline V gene (reference sequence).

This chain connects TRBV5-5 to TRBJ2-5; D is undetermined. This CDR3 comprises 12 residues. V was trimmed by 7 bases and J by 2 bases, leaving 9 bases between them. CDR1 and CDR2 (germline): SGHKS, YYEKEE (reference sequence). DNA for the CDR3: TGTGCCAGCGCCGGTTTTCAAGAGACCCAGTACTTC. Amino acid sequence: CASAGFQETQYF.

The gene calls are TRBV2 and TRBJ2-3; 12 bases fit TRBD2. Germline assignment: CDR1 SNHLY and CDR2 FYNNEI. Trimming took 6 bases from V and 1 from J; bases not matched to a gene: 5. CDR3 length equals 16 residues. The DNA of the CDR3 is TGTGCCAGCAGCAGGACTAGCGGGATTGGCACAGATACGCAGTATTTT. This gives the protein CASSRTSGIGTDTQYF.

V is TRBV6-5 and J is TRBJ2-7, with 10 nucleotides matching TRBD1. CDR1 and CDR2 (germline): MNHEY, SVGAGI. The CDR3 loop spans 16 amino acids. Trimming cost V 2 bases and J 3 bases; bases outside gene matches: 7. The CDR3 spells CASSYQATGGLYEQYF. In nucleotides, the CDR3 is TGTGCCAGCAGTTACCAGGCGACAGGGGGCCTCTACGAGCAGTACTTC.

The chain uses TRBV4-3 and TRBJ2-7; tentative D call: TRBD2 (7 bases). The V end was cut by 0 bases, the J end by 7 bases, with 22 bases between. Germline CDR1 LGHNA, CDR2 YSLEER. The CDR3 spans 17 residues. CDR3 amino acids: CASSQDLGQRDPEEQYF. CDR3 sequence (DNA): TGCGCCAGCAGCCAAGATTTAGGACAGCGGGATCCAGAAGAGCAGTACTTC.

This clone was found a few times. The gene calls are TRBV6-1 and TRBJ2-7; D gene ambiguous. V lost 1 base, J lost 5 bases, and 6 bases lay in between. From germline, CDR1 is MNHNS and CDR2 SASEGT. This CDR3 region has 12 residues. CDR3 loop: CASSEGRDEQYF. The DNA of the CDR3 is TGTGCCAGCAGTGAAGGTCGCGACGAGCAGTACTTC.

The chain's CDR3 is CSVVAHVGPSGANVLTF. The CDR3 DNA is TGCAGCGTTGTGGCACACGTTGGACCTTCTGGGGCCAACGTCCTGACTTTC. This chain uses TRBV29-1 with TRBJ2-6, with D uncertain. From germline, CDR1 is SQVTM and CDR2 ANQGSEA. This CDR3 comprises 17 residues. Trimming left V 4 bases short and J 1 base short, with 17 bases between.

The J gene is TRBJ2-3, the V gene TRBV27, with 7 bases lining up with TRBD2. Germline values: CDR1 MNHEY, CDR2 SMNVEV (reference sequence). The trim removed 1 base at V and 0 bases at J, leaving 4 bases unmatched. The CDR3 loop spans 16 amino acids. CDR3 DNA: TGTGCCAGCAGTTTATGGAGCGGGACTAGCACAGATACGCAGTATTTT. It translates to CASSLWSGTSTDTQYF.